This T cell receptor beta chain originates from a study of shared clonotypes between healthy human individuals. The assay was immunoSEQ multiplex PCR, and TCRdb's table has in-frame clones only and misses some. The table records some 1,100,000 clones, about 80% of them present only once. J was trimmed by 4 bases and V by 2 bases; bases with no gene match: 6. This CDR3 has 15 residues. Germline CDR1 is MNHNS and CDR2 is SASEGT. The chain employs TRBV6-1 and TRBJ2-3; 7 bases line up with TRBD2. Input material: memory CD4+ T cells from PBMCs. The subset here: CD45RA-negative fraction. The receptor was isolated from a young man in good health. Some clones in this sample may be carry-over from other donors' samples. CDR3 DNA: TGTGCCAGCAGTGAAAGGGAGGGGCTACCAGATACGCAGTATTTT. Amino acid sequence: CASSEREGLPDTQYF.